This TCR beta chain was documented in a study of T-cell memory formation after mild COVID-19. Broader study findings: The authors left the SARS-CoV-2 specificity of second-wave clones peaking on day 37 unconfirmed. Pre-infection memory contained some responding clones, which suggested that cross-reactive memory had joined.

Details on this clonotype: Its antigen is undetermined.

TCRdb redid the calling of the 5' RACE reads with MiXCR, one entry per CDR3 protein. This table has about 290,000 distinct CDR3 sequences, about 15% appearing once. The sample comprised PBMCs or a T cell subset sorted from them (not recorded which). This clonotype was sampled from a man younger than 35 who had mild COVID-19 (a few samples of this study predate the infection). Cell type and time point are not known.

DNA of the CDR3: TGCGCCAGCAGCCAAGAATTGGCCGGTCGCGTAGATACGCAGTATTTT. It yields the protein CASSQELAGRVDTQYF. The gene calls are TRBV4-3 and TRBJ2-3; D unclear. Germline V CDR1 and CDR2: LGHNA, YSLEER. Trimming stripped 0 bases from V and 5 bases from J, with 15 bases between. The length of the CDR3 is 16 residues.